Listed below are T cell receptor beta chains from one sample, sequenced in a study of blood T cell repertoires in COVID-19. Assay: immunoSEQ multiplex PCR; the TCRdb copy retains only in-frame clones and omits some. The sample holds roughly 300,000 clones, approximately 87% seen once. What was sequenced was peripheral blood. The receptor source for this set is a woman aged 25 to 39 with COVID-19, enrolled during active disease. The CDR3 runs from the conserved cysteine through the conserved F or W. D genes are given only for firm matches. The size field is filled for only some rows; it gives once, few, many or a size class.

j_call: TRBJ2-1
v_call: TRBV18
d_call: TRBD2
clone_size: .
cdr3_aa: CASSTPSGYNEQFF
cdr3_nt: TGTGCCAGCTCAACTCCTAGCGGCTACAATGAGCAGTTCTTC

j_call: TRBJ2-3
v_call: TRBV9
d_call: TRBD2
clone_size: once
cdr3_aa: CASSPSGGLTDTQYF
cdr3_nt: TGTGCCAGCAGCCCCAGCGGGGGCCTAACAGATACGCAGTATTTT

j_call: TRBJ1-3
v_call: TRBV6-5
d_call: .
clone_size: .
cdr3_aa: CASSLTGLGNTIYF
cdr3_nt: TGTGCCAGCAGCTTAACAGGGCTTGGAAACACCATATATTTT

j_call: TRBJ2-5
v_call: TRBV7-9
d_call: TRBD1
clone_size: .
cdr3_aa: CASSFTGVPQETQYF
cdr3_nt: TGTGCCAGCAGCTTTACAGGGGTCCCCCAAGAGACCCAGTACTTC

j_call: TRBJ2-3
v_call: TRBV9
d_call: .
clone_size: .
cdr3_aa: CASSVESEGTADTQYF
cdr3_nt: TGTGCCAGCAGCGTAGAGTCGGAGGGGACGGCAGATACGCAGTATTTT

j_call: TRBJ2-5
v_call: TRBV2
d_call: .
clone_size: .
cdr3_aa: CASSDTSSQETQYF
cdr3_nt: TGTGCCAGCAGTGACACTAGCTCCCAAGAGACCCAGTACTTC

j_call: TRBJ2-7
v_call: TRBV14
d_call: TRBD1
clone_size: .
cdr3_aa: CASSLGTGYYEQYF
cdr3_nt: TGTGCCAGCAGCCTTGGGACAGGTTACTACGAGCAGTACTTC

j_call: TRBJ1-3
v_call: TRBV7-9
d_call: .
clone_size: .
cdr3_aa: CASSDSGLGNTIYF
cdr3_nt: TGTGCCAGCAGCGACTCCGGGTTAGGAAACACCATATATTTT

j_call: TRBJ2-2
v_call: TRBV13
d_call: .
clone_size: .
cdr3_aa: CASSRNPSRGGGGIWGELFF
cdr3_nt: TGTGCCAGCAGCCGGAACCCATCAAGGGGAGGCGGAGGTATTTGGGGGGAGCTGTTTTTT

j_call: TRBJ2-3
v_call: TRBV27
d_call: .
clone_size: .
cdr3_aa: CASTLGEPSTDTQYF
cdr3_nt: TGTGCCAGCACCCTCGGTGAACCCAGCACAGATACGCAGTATTTT

j_call: TRBJ1-2
v_call: TRBV29-1
d_call: .
clone_size: .
cdr3_aa: CSVVRGNGYTF
cdr3_nt: TGCAGCGTTGTTCGGGGGAATGGCTACACCTTC

j_call: TRBJ1-1
v_call: TRBV7-9
d_call: .
clone_size: .
cdr3_aa: CASLSTDRFEAFF
cdr3_nt: TGTGCCAGTCTCAGCACAGACCGCTTTGAAGCTTTCTTT

j_call: TRBJ1-5
v_call: TRBV5-6
d_call: .
clone_size: .
cdr3_aa: CASSLGGLQPQHF
cdr3_nt: TGTGCCAGCAGCTTGGGGGGGCTCCAGCCCCAGCATTTT

j_call: TRBJ2-5
v_call: TRBV4-1
d_call: .
clone_size: .
cdr3_aa: CASSQGQIQETQYF
cdr3_nt: TGCGCCAGCAGCCAAGGACAGATCCAAGAGACCCAGTACTTC

j_call: TRBJ1-1
v_call: TRBV27
d_call: .
clone_size: .
cdr3_aa: CASSFREQTMNTEAFF
cdr3_nt: TGTGCCAGCAGTTTTCGGGAACAGACCATGAACACTGAAGCTTTCTTT

j_call: TRBJ2-7
v_call: TRBV5-1
d_call: .
clone_size: few
cdr3_aa: CASSLGRLRAHEQYF
cdr3_nt: TGCGCCAGCAGCTTGGGACGGCTCAGGGCCCACGAGCAGTACTTC

j_call: TRBJ2-1
v_call: TRBV2
d_call: TRBD2
clone_size: .
cdr3_aa: CASSGPFPGLDYNEQFF
cdr3_nt: TGTGCCAGCAGTGGTCCCTTTCCGGGACTAGACTACAATGAGCAGTTCTTC

j_call: TRBJ2-3
v_call: TRBV7-9
d_call: TRBD1
clone_size: once
cdr3_aa: CASSFGAGGADTQYF
cdr3_nt: TGTGCCAGCAGCTTTGGGGCAGGGGGCGCAGATACGCAGTATTTT

j_call: TRBJ1-5
v_call: TRBV18
d_call: .
clone_size: once
cdr3_aa: CASSPQGLPGDNQPQHF
cdr3_nt: TGTGCCAGCTCACCCCAGGGCCTCCCGGGAGACAATCAGCCCCAGCATTTT

j_call: TRBJ1-6
v_call: TRBV3-1/TRBV3-2
d_call: .
clone_size: .
cdr3_aa: CASSQGPGWGDSPLHF
cdr3_nt: TGTGCCAGCAGCCAAGGTCCCGGATGGGGGGATTCACCCCTCCACTTT

j_call: TRBJ2-3
v_call: TRBV6-5
d_call: .
clone_size: .
cdr3_aa: CASSPEGDTQYF
cdr3_nt: TGTGCCAGCAGTCCGGAGGGGGATACGCAGTATTTT

j_call: TRBJ1-3
v_call: TRBV27
d_call: .
clone_size: .
cdr3_aa: CASSQGLSGNTIYF
cdr3_nt: TGTGCCAGCAGTCAGGGATTGTCTGGAAACACCATATATTTT

j_call: TRBJ2-2
v_call: TRBV4-2
d_call: .
clone_size: .
cdr3_aa: CASSQGSGANTGELFF
cdr3_nt: TGTGCCAGCAGCCAAGGTTCAGGTGCGAACACCGGGGAGCTGTTTTTT

j_call: TRBJ2-2
v_call: TRBV11-3
d_call: TRBD1
clone_size: .
cdr3_aa: CASSSSQGVGELFF
cdr3_nt: TGTGCCAGCAGCTCTTCACAGGGGGTCGGGGAGCTGTTTTTT

j_call: TRBJ2-3
v_call: TRBV29-1
d_call: .
clone_size: .
cdr3_aa: CSVRGGFTDTQYF
cdr3_nt: TGCAGCGTTCGAGGGGGATTCACAGATACGCAGTATTTT

j_call: TRBJ2-3
v_call: TRBV18
d_call: TRBD2
clone_size: once
cdr3_aa: CASSPTSGRTDTQYF
cdr3_nt: TGTGCCAGCTCACCGACTAGCGGGAGGACAGATACGCAGTATTTT

j_call: TRBJ1-1
v_call: TRBV7-2
d_call: .
clone_size: few
cdr3_aa: CASSFALWASSTEAFF
cdr3_nt: TGTGCCAGCAGCTTCGCCCTTTGGGCCTCATCCACTGAAGCTTTCTTT

j_call: TRBJ2-7
v_call: TRBV5-1
d_call: .
clone_size: once
cdr3_aa: CASSSGWFSYEQYF
cdr3_nt: TGCGCCAGCAGCTCCGGTTGGTTTTCCTACGAGCAGTACTTC

j_call: TRBJ1-5
v_call: TRBV27
d_call: .
clone_size: .
cdr3_aa: CASSPSRVQPQHF
cdr3_nt: TGTGCCAGCAGTCCTTCCAGGGTCCAGCCCCAGCATTTT

j_call: TRBJ2-2
v_call: TRBV27
d_call: TRBD2
clone_size: .
cdr3_aa: CASSLPNSGLAGGLTYTGELFF
cdr3_nt: TGTGCCAGCAGTTTACCCAATTCCGGACTAGCGGGGGGGCTTACGTACACCGGGGAGCTGTTTTTT

j_call: TRBJ2-6
v_call: TRBV30
d_call: .
clone_size: .
cdr3_aa: CAWSVRGKPGANVLTF
cdr3_nt: TGTGCCTGGAGTGTACGAGGGAAGCCTGGGGCCAACGTCCTGACTTTC

j_call: TRBJ2-7
v_call: TRBV5-5
d_call: TRBD2
clone_size: .
cdr3_aa: CASSLVRLAGGPLGTYEQYF
cdr3_nt: TGTGCCAGCAGCTTGGTGAGACTAGCGGGGGGGCCGCTTGGGACCTACGAGCAGTACTTC

j_call: TRBJ2-5
v_call: TRBV6-5
d_call: .
clone_size: .
cdr3_aa: CASRAGGFVVTQYF
cdr3_nt: TGTGCCAGCAGGGCAGGAGGGTTCGTCGTGACCCAGTACTTC

j_call: TRBJ2-7
v_call: TRBV12-5
d_call: .
clone_size: .
cdr3_aa: CASGFGQGAGDEQYF
cdr3_nt: TGTGCTAGTGGTTTCGGTCAGGGGGCGGGGGACGAGCAGTACTTC

j_call: TRBJ2-1
v_call: TRBV4-1
d_call: .
clone_size: .
cdr3_aa: CASSQVSDSLYNEQFF
cdr3_nt: TGCGCCAGCAGCCAAGTTTCTGACAGTCTCTACAATGAGCAGTTCTTC

j_call: TRBJ2-7
v_call: TRBV4-1
d_call: .
clone_size: .
cdr3_aa: CASSRVSGYEQYF
cdr3_nt: TGCGCCAGCAGCCGGGTGTCGGGGTACGAGCAGTACTTC